These T cell receptor beta chains were read from a single sample in a study of blood T cell repertoires in COVID-19. Repertoires were generated with immunoSEQ multiplex PCR, while TCRdb's copy carries only in-frame clones and drops some. Of some 130,000 clones listed, about four fifths were seen once; the top ten hold around 12%. The sequencing input was peripheral blood. These receptors came from a woman aged 25 to 45 who had recovered from COVID-19. Each CDR3 is given with its conserved first and last residue. D genes are given only for firm matches. Clone size is stated in some rows and not others, as once, few, many or a class when expanded.

d_call clone_size j_call v_call cdr3_nt cdr3_aa
NA NA TRBJ1-1 TRBV5-1 TGCGCCAGCAAGACGGGTTCCTCAACAGGGAACACTGAAGCTTTCTTT CASKTGSSTGNTEAFF
TRBD1 NA TRBJ1-3 TRBV6-5 TGTGCCAGCAGGGACAGGGCTACGGGAAACACCATATATTTT CASRDRATGNTIYF
TRBD1 NA TRBJ1-5 TRBV18 TGTGCCAGCTCACCTCGACAGGGGGATACGCGCAATCAGCCCCAGCATTTT CASSPRQGDTRNQPQHF
NA few TRBJ1-5 TRBV3-1/TRBV3-2 TGTGCCAGCAGCCAAGATCAACAGCCCCAGCATTTT CASSQDQQPQHF
NA NA TRBJ1-2 TRBV18 TGTGCCAGCTCACCAACTGACAGCTCATCTGATGGCTACACCTTC CASSPTDSSSDGYTF
TRBD1 NA TRBJ1-1 TRBV29-1 TGCAGCGTTAAGACAGGGCCGATGAACACTGAAGCTTTCTTT CSVKTGPMNTEAFF
TRBD1 NA TRBJ2-7 TRBV7-9 TGTGCCAGCAGCTCCGGGACAGGGGGAAAGGGCGAGCAGTACTTC CASSSGTGGKGEQYF
NA NA TRBJ1-5 TRBV12-5 TGTGCTAGTGGTCCCGAGGGGGACCGCAAGGTCAATCAGCCCCAGCATTTT CASGPEGDRKVNQPQHF
NA NA TRBJ2-7 TRBV5-1 TGCGCCAGCAGCTGGGGGACTTCAACCTACGAGCAGTACTTC CASSWGTSTYEQYF
NA NA TRBJ1-1 TRBV12-3/TRBV12-4 TGTGCCAGCAGCTCACAGAGTAACACTGAAGCTTTCTTT CASSSQSNTEAFF